The entry that follows covers one T cell receptor (beta chain) sequence. The data were taken from a study of cytomegalovirus exposure and HLA in healthy donors. Germline V CDR1 and CDR2: SEHNR, FQNEAQ (reference sequence). The CDR3 covers 15 residues. Deletions cut 6 bases from V and 5 bases from J, with 17 bases between. The PCR made use of 60 Vbeta and 13 Jbeta primers. Assay: immunoSEQ multiplex PCR; the TCRdb copy retains only in-frame clones and omits some. The sample holds approximately 220,000 clones, 82% seen once. Sequenced material: PBMCs. The gene calls are TRBV7-9 and TRBJ2-1, with D possibly TRBD2 on 5 matching bases. This TCR was recovered from a man between 40 and 49 years old in good health and CMV-seropositive. CDR3 protein: CASRAAVSVDNEQFF. DNA of the CDR3: TGTGCCAGCAGAGCCGCCGTTAGCGTTGACAATGAGCAGTTCTTC.